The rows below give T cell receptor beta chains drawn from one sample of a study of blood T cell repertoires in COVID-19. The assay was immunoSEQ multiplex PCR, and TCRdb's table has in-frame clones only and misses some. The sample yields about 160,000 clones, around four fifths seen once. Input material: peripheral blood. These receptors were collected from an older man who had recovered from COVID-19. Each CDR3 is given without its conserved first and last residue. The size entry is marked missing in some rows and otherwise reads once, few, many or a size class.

ASSHLSSGKETQY	NA	TRBV14	TRBJ2-5
ASSLRGTSGKVNEQF	NA	TRBV7-2	TRBJ2-1
ASSAGSTEAF	NA	TRBV28	TRBJ1-1
ASSRPTGGTYEQY	NA	TRBV6-5	TRBJ2-7
ASSVDRSTQH	NA	TRBV10-2	TRBJ1-5
ASSIWDTLFSSPLH	NA	TRBV5-6	TRBJ1-6
ASSLLVPGQDLRSGELF	once	TRBV28	TRBJ2-2
ASSLQAAGNYGYT	NA	TRBV28	TRBJ1-2
ASGASGVDEQF	once	TRBV10-1	TRBJ2-1
ASSFGYGQGSKNIQY	few	TRBV28	TRBJ2-4
ASSHSLLAGDYNEQF	NA	TRBV3-1/TRBV3-2	TRBJ2-1
ASSLTGGVNEQF	NA	TRBV6-5	TRBJ2-1
ASPDSGRNQNEQF	NA	TRBV6-5	TRBJ2-1
ASSSGLIYEQY	NA	TRBV12-3/TRBV12-4	TRBJ2-7
ASSPGTGMNTEAF	many	TRBV14	TRBJ1-1
AWRPSGEGGELF	NA	TRBV30	TRBJ2-2
SVERWAGGPNNEQF	NA	TRBV29-1	TRBJ2-1
ASSDPEESTEAF	NA	TRBV6-2/TRBV6-3	TRBJ1-1
ASSQASLLAGRNNEQF	once	TRBV3-1/TRBV3-2	TRBJ2-1
ASSVDAGEQY	NA	TRBV9	TRBJ2-7
ASSLSGQGRDTQY	NA	TRBV27	TRBJ2-3
AWRTSGNTGELF	once	TRBV30	TRBJ2-2
ASSDFFGEGTGELF	once	TRBV25-1	TRBJ2-2
ASVGGTLEISPQH	once	TRBV6-5	TRBJ1-5
ASSPTGLGGYT	NA	TRBV12-3/TRBV12-4	TRBJ1-2
ATSADPSRAYEQY	NA	TRBV15	TRBJ2-7
ASSQEFPWSEKLF	NA	TRBV3-1/TRBV3-2	TRBJ1-4
ASSQISGVWGNIQY	NA	TRBV14	TRBJ2-4
ASSLVAGQGAKTQY	NA	TRBV5-4	TRBJ2-5
ASSPGLNTGELF	NA	TRBV3-1/TRBV3-2	TRBJ2-2
ASSLDPTGLLGYT	NA	TRBV11-2	TRBJ1-2
ASSPPGLAGYEQY	NA	TRBV18	TRBJ2-7
ASSQSSGSNQPQH	NA	TRBV23-1	TRBJ1-5
ASSLTTGGETQY	NA	TRBV7-9	TRBJ2-5
ASSPSGRTDTQY	NA	TRBV6-4	TRBJ2-3
ASNRGAGNSPLH	NA	TRBV6-5	TRBJ1-6
ASSPKSSSGSMDNEQF	NA	TRBV4-2	TRBJ2-1
ASSQGFQPQH	NA	TRBV12-3/TRBV12-4	TRBJ1-5
ASSPQGNRENSGNTIY	few	TRBV18	TRBJ1-3
SIAGGFGTEAF	NA	TRBV29-1	TRBJ1-1
SARTGSNGYT	once	TRBV29-1	TRBJ1-2
SVGQGDTNEKLF	NA	TRBV29-1	TRBJ1-4
ASSPKKLAGGNNEQF	NA	TRBV3-1/TRBV3-2	TRBJ2-1
AISELGRSQH	NA	TRBV10-3	TRBJ1-5
ASSRVIAGGYEQY	NA	TRBV3-1/TRBV3-2	TRBJ2-7
AISESGQGSNQPQH	NA	TRBV10-3	TRBJ1-5
ASRATGGKGKLF	NA	TRBV6-5	TRBJ1-4
ASSLGAVGGETQY	NA	TRBV28	TRBJ2-5
ASSLGTGSSAEQY	once	TRBV11-3	TRBJ2-7
ASSADRGYNEQF	NA	TRBV10-2	TRBJ2-1
ASSIGQGIMNTEAF	once	TRBV28	TRBJ1-1
ASSQTESNYGYT	NA	TRBV6-2/TRBV6-3	TRBJ1-2
ASSAGQGDEQY	NA	TRBV5-6	TRBJ2-7